The T cell receptor (beta chain) under discussion was sequenced for a study of response to subunit inactivated influenza vaccine listed by TCRdb under 2018. About the investigation overall: Deep quantitative T cell receptor repertoire profiling was used in the study to track responses to a trivalent subunit inactivated influenza vaccine.

Comments on this clonotype: There is no known antigen for this receptor. No quality values exist for individual bases; no much larger clone is one base distant.

The method behind the library was RT-PCR. The sequencing machine was an Illumina HiSeq 2500. TCRdb handled the public reads itself, with Q25 trimming in fastp and clone calling in MiXCR, and kept productive beta chains. Each CDR3 protein appears once, grouped with its most common genes and DNA. In this sample the table shows fewer than 650,000 distinct CDR3 sequences, over 10% of which occur a single time. The top ten hold 10% to 15% of the sample. The germline V gene encodes CDR1 SGHTA and CDR2 FQGTGA. Trimming at the junction amounts to 4 bases on V and 12 bases on J, and the germline ends lie 16 bases apart. Reading from cysteine to phenylalanine, the CDR3 counts 13 amino acids. CDR3 DNA only is kept here, 39 bases in frame from base 1. Summary of the overall study and its limitations: The authors proposed that each seasonal influenza vaccination may bring in only a limited number of new T cells.

The time point label here, explained by the study, means: approximately 45 days after influenza vaccine administration. This specimen was PBMCs from blood, taken roughly 47 days after vaccination. The TCR was taken from a man aged 50-60 years who received an inactivated influenza vaccine. Donor details come from another sample of the same person, matched by shared clones. Recombination linked TRBV7-3 to TRBJ2-1; no D gene can be assigned with confidence. The sequenced DNA: TGTGCCAGCAGCTCCTCCGGCAAAGTTGTGCAGTTCTTC. Translated, this gives CASSSSGKVVQFF.